The entry below gives a single T cell receptor beta chain sequence along with its context. The antigen remains unidentified. Deletions cut 1 base from V and 1 base from J, with 10 bases between. CDR3 length equals 15 residues. CDR1 and CDR2 (germline): MDHEN, SYDVKM. PCR was performed using 60 Vbeta and 13 Jbeta primers. Data came from immunoSEQ multiplex PCR; TCRdb stores just in-frame clones and leaves some out. The sample shows about 250,000 clones, about 80% of them seen only once. The data belong to a study of cytomegalovirus exposure and HLA in healthy donors. Study background: Early released data had about 85 million unique TCRs, all coming from HLA-typed donors. Study outcomes and limitations: HLA alleles were associated with 16,951 TCR beta sequences in a later analysis at 0.05 false discovery rate. Earlier analysis yielded a pattern in which most TCR beta V segments were productive about 90% or about 30% of the time.

The TCR originated in a girl between 2 and 10 years old in good health and CMV-seronegative. The rearrangement joins TRBV28 to TRBJ1-1; D not certain. The specimen was PBMCs. The CDR3 DNA reads as TGTGCCAGCAGTTTATACGGTCTTGGGAACACTGAAGCTTTCTTT. It yields the protein CASSLYGLGNTEAFF.